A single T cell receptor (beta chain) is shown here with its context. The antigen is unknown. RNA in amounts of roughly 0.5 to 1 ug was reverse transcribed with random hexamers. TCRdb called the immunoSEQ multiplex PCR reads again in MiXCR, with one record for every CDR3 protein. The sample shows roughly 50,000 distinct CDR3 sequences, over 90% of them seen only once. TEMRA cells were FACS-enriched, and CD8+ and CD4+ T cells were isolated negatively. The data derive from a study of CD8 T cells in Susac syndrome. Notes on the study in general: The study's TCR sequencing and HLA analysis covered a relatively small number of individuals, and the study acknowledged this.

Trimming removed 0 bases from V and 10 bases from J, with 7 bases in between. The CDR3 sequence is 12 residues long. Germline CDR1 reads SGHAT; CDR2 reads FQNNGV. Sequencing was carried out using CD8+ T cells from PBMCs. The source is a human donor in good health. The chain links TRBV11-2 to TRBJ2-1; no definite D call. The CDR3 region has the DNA TGTGCCAGCAGCTTAGATTACTGGGAGCAGTTCTTC. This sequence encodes CASSLDYWEQFF.